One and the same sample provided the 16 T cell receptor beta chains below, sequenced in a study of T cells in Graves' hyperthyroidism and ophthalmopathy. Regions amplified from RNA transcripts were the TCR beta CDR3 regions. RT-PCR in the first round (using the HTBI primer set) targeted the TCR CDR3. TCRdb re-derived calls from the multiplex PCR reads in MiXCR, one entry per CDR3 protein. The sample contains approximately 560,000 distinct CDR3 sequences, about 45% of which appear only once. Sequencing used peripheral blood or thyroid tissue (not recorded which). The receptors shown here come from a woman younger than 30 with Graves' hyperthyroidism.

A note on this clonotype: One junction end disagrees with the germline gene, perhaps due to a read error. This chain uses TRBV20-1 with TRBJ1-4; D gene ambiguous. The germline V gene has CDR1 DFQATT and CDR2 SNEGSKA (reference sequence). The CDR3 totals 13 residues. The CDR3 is CSARREGRERLFF. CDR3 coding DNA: TGCAGTGCTAGGCGGGAGGGAAGAGAAAGACTGTTTTTT.

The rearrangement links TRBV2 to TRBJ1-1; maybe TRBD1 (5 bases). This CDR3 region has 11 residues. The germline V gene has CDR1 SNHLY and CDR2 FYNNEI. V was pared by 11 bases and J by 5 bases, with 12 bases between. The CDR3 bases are TGTGCCGGCCGGGGCGGGACTGAAGCTTTCTTT. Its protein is CAGRGGTEAFF.

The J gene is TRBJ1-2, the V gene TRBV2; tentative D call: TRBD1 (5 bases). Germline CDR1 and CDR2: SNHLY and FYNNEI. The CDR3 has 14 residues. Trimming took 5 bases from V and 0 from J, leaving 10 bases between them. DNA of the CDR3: TGTGCCAGCAGTTGGGCAGGGTCTAACTATGGCTACACCTTC. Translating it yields CASSWAGSNYGYTF.

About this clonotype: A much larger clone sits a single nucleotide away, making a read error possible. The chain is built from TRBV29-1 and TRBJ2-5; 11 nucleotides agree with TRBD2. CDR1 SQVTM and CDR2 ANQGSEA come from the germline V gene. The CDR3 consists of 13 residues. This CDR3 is CSVGTSGIETRYF. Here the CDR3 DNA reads TGCAGCGTCGGGACTAGCGGTATAGAGACCCGGTACTTC.

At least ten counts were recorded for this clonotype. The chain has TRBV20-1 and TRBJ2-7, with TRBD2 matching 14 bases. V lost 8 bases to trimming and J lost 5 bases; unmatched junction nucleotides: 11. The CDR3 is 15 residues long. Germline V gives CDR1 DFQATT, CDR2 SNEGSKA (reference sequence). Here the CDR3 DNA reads TGCAGTTCACGTGCCGGGACTAGCGGGAGACACGAGCAGTACTTC. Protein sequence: CSSRAGTSGRHEQYF.

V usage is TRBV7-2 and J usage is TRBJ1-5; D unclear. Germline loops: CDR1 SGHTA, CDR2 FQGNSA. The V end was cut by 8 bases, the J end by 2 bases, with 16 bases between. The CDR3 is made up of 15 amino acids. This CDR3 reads CASSTTAGGNQPQHF. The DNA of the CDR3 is TGTGCCAGCTCAACGACCGCGGGAGGCAATCAGCCCCAGCATTTT.

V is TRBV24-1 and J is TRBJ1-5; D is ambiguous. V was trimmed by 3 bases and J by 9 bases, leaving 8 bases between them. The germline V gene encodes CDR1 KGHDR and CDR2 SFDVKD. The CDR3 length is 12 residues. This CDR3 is CATSDPKPPQHF. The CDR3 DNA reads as TGTGCCACCAGTGATCCCAAACCGCCCCAGCATTTT.

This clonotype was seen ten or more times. In DNA, the CDR3 is TGTGCCACCGACAGGGACTCGGGTAATTCACCCCTCCACTTT. This encodes CATDRDSGNSPLHF. The V call is TRBV2, the J call TRBJ1-6, with 7 bases that match TRBD1. The V segment lost 10 bases and the J segment 6 bases; nucleotides outside the gene matches: 9. The V gene's germline CDR1 is SNHLY and CDR2 FYNNEI. The CDR3 sequence is 14 residues long.

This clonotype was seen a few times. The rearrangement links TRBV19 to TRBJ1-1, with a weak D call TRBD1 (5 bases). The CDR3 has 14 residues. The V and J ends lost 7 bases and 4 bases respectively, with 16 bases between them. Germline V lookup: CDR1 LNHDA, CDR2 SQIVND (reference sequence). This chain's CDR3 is CASTKGDSGTEAFF. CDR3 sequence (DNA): TGTGCCAGTACCAAAGGGGACTCAGGCACTGAAGCTTTCTTT.

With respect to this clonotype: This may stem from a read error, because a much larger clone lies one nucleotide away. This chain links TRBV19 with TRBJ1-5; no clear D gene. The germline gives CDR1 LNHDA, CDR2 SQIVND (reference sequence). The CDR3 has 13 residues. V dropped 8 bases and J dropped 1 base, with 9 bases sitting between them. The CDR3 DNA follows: TGTGCCAGTTGTACCGAAAGCAATCAGCCCCAGCATTTT. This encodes CASCTESNQPQHF. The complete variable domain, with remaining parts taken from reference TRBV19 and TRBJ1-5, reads DGGITQSPKYLFRKEGQNVTLSCEQNLNHDAMYWYRQDPGQGLRLIYYSQIVNDFQKGDIAEGYSVSREKKESFPLTVTSAQKNPTAFYLCASCTESNQPQHFGDGTRLSIL.

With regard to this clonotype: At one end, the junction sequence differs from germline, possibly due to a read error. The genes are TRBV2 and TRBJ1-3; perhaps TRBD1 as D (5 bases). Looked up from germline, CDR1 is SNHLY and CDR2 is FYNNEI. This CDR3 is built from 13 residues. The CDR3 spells CAISEQDGNTIYF. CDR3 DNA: TGTGCCATCAGTGAACAGGATGGAAACACCATATATTTT.

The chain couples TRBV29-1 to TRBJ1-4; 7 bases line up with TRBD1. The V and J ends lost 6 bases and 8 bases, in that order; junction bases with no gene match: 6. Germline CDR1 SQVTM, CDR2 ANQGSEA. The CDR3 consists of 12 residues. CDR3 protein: CSVRGGEEKLFF. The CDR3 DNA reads TGCAGCGTACGAGGGGGCGAGGAAAAACTGTTTTTT. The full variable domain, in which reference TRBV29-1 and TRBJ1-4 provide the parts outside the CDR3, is SAVISQKPSRDICQRGTSLTIQCQVDSQVTMMFWYRQQPGQSLTLIATANQGSEATYESGFVIDKFPISRPNLTFSTLTVSNMSPEDSSIYLCSVRGGEEKLFFGSGTQLSVL.

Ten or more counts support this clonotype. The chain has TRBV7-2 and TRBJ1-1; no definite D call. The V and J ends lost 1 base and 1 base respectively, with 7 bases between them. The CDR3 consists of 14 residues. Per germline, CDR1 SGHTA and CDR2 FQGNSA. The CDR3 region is CASSLVVGNTEAFF. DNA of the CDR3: TGTGCCAGCAGCTTAGTCGTAGGGAACACTGAAGCTTTCTTT.

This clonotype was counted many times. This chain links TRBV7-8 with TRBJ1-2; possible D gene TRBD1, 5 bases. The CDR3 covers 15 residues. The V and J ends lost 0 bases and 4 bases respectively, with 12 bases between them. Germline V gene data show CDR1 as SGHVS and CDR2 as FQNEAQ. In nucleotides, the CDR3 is TGTGCCAGCAGCTTAGCTCCCGAGGGGTCCTATGGCTACACCTTC. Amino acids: CASSLAPEGSYGYTF.

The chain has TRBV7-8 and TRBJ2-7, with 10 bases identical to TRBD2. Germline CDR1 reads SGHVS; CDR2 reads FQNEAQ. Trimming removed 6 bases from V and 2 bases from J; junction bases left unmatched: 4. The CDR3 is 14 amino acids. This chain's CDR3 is CASSVAGGTYEQYF. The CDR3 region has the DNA TGTGCCAGCAGTGTAGCGGGAGGCACCTACGAGCAGTACTTC.

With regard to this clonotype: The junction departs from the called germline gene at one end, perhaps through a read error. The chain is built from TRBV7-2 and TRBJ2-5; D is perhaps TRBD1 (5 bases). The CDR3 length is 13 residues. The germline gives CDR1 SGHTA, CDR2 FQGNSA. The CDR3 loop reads CANSLLRDETQYF. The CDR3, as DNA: TGTGCCAACAGCTTACTCAGGGATGAGACCCAGTACTTC.